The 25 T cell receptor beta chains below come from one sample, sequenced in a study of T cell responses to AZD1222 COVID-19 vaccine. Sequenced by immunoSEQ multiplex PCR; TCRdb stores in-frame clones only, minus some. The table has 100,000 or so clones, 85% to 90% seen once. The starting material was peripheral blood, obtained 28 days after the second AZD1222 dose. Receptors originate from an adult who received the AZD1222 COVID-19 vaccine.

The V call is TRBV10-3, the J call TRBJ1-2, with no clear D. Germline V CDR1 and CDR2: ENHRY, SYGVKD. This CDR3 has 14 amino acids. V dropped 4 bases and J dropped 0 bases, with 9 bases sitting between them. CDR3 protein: CAISVAASNYGYTF. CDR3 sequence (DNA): TGTGCCATCAGTGTAGCAGCGTCTAACTATGGCTACACCTTC.

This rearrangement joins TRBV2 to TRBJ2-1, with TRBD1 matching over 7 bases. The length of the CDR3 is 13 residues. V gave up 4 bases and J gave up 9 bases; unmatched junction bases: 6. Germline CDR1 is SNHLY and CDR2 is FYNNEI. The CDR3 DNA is TGTGCCAGCAGTGGACAGGGTTCGGGTGAGCAGTTCTTC. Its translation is CASSGQGSGEQFF.

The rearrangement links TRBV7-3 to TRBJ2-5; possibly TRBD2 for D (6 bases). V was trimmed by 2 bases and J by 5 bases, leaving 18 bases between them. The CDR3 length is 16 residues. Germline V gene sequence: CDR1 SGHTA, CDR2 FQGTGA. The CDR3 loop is CASSLGSAGFGETQYF. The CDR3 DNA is TGTGCCAGCAGCTTAGGGTCAGCGGGTTTTGGGGAGACCCAGTACTTC.

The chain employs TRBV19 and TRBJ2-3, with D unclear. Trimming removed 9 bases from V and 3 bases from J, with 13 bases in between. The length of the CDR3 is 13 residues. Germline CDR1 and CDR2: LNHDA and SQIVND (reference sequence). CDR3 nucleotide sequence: TGTGCCAGCCGGGCCAGCCAGACAGATACGCAGTATTTT. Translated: CASRASQTDTQYF.

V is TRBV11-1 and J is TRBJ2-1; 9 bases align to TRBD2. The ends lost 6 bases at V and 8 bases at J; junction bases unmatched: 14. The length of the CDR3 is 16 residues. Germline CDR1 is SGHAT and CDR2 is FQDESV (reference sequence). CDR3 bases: TGTGCCAGCAGACGAGTATCGGCGGGAGGGGTCTATGAGCAGTTCTTC. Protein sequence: CASRRVSAGGVYEQFF.

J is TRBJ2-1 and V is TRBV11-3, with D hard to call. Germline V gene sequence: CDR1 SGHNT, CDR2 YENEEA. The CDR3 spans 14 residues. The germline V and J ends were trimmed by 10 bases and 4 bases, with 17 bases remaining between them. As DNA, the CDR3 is TGTGCCAACCCCCGGTGTCGGAGTTACAATGAGCAGTTCTTC. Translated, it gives CANPRCRSYNEQFF.

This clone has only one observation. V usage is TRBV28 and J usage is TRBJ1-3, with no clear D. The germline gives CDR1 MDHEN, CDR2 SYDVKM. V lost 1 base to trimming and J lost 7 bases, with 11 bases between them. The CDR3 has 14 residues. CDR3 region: CASSLFRVGNTIYF. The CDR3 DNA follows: TGTGCCAGCAGTTTATTCCGGGTAGGGAACACCATATATTTT.

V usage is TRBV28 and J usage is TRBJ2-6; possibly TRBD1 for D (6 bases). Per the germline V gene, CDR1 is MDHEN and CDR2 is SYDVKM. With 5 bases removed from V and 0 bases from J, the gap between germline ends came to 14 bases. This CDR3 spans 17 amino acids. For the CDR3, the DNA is TGTGCCAGCAGTCCGCAGACAGGTCTCTCTGGGGCCAACGTCCTGACTTTC. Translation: CASSPQTGLSGANVLTF. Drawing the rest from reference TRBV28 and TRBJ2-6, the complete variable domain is DVKVTQSSRYLVKRTGEKVFLECVQDMDHENMFWYRQDPGLGLRLIYFSYDVKMKEKGDIPEGYSVSREKKERFSLILESASTNQTSMYLCASSPQTGLSGANVLTFGAGSRLTVL.

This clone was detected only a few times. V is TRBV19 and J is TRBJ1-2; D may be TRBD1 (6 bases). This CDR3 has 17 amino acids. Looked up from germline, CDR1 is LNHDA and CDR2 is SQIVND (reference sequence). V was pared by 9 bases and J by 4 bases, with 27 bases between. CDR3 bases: TGTGCCAGCATAGATGCAGGGGCAAGAATGTCTGGCTATGGCTACACCTTC. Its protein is CASIDAGARMSGYGYTF.

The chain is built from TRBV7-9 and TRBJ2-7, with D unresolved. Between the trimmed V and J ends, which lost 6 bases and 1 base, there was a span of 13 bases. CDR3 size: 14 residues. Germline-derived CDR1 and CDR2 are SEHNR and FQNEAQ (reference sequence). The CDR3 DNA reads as TGTGCCAGCAGGTCCGACTTGGATTCCTACGAGCAGTACTTC. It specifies CASRSDLDSYEQYF.

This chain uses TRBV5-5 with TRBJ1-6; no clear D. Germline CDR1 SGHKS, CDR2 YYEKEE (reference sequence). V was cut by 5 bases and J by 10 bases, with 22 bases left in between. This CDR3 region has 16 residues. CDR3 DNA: TGTGCCAGCAGAGTAGAACCAGGTTTCGGGTTGTCACCCCTCCACTTT. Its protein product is CASRVEPGFGLSPLHF.

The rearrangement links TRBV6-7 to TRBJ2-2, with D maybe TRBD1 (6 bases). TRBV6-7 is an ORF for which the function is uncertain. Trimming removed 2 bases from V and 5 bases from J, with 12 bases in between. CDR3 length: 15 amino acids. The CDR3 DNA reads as TGTGCCAGCAGTTACGCCGCAGGGGAAACCGGGGAGCTGTTTTTT. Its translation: CASSYAAGETGELFF.

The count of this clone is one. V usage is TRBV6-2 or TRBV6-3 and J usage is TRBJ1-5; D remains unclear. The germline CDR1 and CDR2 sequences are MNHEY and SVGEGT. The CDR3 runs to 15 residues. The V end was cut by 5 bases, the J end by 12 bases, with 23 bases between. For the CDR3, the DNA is TGTGCCAGCAGTCCCGATAAGCTCCTCGTAAGAATCCAGCATTTT. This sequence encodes CASSPDKLLVRIQHF.

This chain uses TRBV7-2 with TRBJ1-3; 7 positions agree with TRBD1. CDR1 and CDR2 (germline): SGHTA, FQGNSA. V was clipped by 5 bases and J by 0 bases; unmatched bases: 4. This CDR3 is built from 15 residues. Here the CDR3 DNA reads TGTGCCAGCAGCAGAGACAGGGCCTCTGGAAACACCATATATTTT. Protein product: CASSRDRASGNTIYF.

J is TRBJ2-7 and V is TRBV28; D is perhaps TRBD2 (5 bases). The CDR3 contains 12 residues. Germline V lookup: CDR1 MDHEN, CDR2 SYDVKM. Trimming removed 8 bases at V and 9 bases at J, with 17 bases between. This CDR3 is CASGGALNGQYF. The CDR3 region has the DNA TGTGCCAGCGGAGGAGCCCTTAACGGGCAGTACTTC.

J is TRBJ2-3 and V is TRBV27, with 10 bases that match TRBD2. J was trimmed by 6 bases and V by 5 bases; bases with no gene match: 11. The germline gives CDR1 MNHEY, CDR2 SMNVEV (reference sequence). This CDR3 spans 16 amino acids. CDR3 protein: CASSPRASGRGDTQYF. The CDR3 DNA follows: TGTGCCAGCAGTCCCCGGGCTAGCGGGAGAGGGGATACGCAGTATTTT.

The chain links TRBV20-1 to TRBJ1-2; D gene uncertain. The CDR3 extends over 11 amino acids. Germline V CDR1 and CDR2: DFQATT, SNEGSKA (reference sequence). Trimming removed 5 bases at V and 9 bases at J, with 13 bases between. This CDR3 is CSAWPEGRYTF. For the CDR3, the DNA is TGCAGTGCTTGGCCGGAGGGTCGCTACACCTTC.

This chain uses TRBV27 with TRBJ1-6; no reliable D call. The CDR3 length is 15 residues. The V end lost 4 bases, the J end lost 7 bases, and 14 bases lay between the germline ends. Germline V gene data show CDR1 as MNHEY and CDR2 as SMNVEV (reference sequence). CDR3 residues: CASSSDRVINSPLHF. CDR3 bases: TGTGCCAGCAGTTCGGACCGGGTAATCAATTCACCCCTCCACTTT.

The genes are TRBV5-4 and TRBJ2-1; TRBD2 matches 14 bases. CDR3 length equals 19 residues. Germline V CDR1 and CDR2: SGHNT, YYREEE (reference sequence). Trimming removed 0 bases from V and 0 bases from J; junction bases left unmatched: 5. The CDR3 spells CASSLGPGLAGDSYNEQFF. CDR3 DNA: TGTGCCAGCAGCTTGGGGCCGGGACTAGCGGGAGACTCCTACAATGAGCAGTTCTTC.

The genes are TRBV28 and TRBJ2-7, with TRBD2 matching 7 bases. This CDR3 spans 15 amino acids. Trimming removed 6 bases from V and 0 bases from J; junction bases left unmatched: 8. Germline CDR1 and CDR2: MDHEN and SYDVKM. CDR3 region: CASRPSGLDSYEQYF. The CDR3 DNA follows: TGTGCCAGCAGACCCTCCGGACTAGACTCCTACGAGCAGTACTTC.

The CDR3 region is CASTRDRVTNEKLFF. Here the CDR3 DNA reads TGTGCCAGCACCCGGGACAGGGTCACTAATGAAAAACTGTTTTTT. The rearrangement links TRBV2 to TRBJ1-4; 9 nucleotides match TRBD1. The CDR3 has 15 residues. From germline, CDR1 is SNHLY and CDR2 FYNNEI. V lost 7 bases to trimming and J lost 2 bases; unmatched junction nucleotides: 5.

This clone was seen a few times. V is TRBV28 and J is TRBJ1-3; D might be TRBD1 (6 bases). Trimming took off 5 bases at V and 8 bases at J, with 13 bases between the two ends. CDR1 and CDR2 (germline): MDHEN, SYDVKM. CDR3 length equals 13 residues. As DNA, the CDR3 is TGTGCCAGCAGTGCAGGGGCTTCGGACACCATATATTTT. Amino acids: CASSAGASDTIYF. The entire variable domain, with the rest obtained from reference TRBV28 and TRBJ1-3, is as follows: DVKVTQSSRYLVKRTGEKVFLECVQDMDHENMFWYRQDPGLGLRLIYFSYDVKMKEKGDIPEGYSVSREKKERFSLILESASTNQTSMYLCASSAGASDTIYFGEGSWLTVV.

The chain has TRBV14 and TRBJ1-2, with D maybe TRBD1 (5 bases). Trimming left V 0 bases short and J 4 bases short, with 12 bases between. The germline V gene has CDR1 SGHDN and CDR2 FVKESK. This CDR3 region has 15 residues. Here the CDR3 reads CASSQEGRRLYGYTF. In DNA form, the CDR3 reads TGTGCCAGCAGCCAAGAGGGACGGAGACTCTATGGCTACACCTTC.

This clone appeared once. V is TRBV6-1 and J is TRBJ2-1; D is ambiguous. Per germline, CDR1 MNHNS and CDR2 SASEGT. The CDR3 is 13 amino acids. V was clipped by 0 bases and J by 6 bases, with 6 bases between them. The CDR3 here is CASSEAVGNEQFF. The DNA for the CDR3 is TGTGCCAGCAGTGAAGCCGTGGGCAATGAGCAGTTCTTC.

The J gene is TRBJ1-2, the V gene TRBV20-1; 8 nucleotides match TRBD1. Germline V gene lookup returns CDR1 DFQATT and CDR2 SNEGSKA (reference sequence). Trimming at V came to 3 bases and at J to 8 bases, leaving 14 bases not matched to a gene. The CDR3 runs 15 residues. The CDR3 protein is CSASPLRQGREGYTF. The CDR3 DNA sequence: TGCAGTGCTAGTCCCTTGAGACAGGGGAGGGAGGGCTACACCTTC.